The present entry profiles one TCR beta chain with its context. Its antigen is still unknown. Germline V gene data show CDR1 as MDHEN and CDR2 as SYDVKM. The V gene end was trimmed by 3 bases and the J gene end by 4 bases; junction bases not matched to a gene: 6. This CDR3 has 14 amino acids. TCRdb called the reads again in MiXCR, with one record for every CDR3 protein. The table shows 310,000 or so distinct CDR3 sequences, with just under 25% occurring only once. The sample is drawn from a study of T cell repertoires in cytomegalovirus infection. This TCR was recovered from a human donor in good health (CMV status not recorded). Some clones in this sample may be carry-over from other donors' samples. Source: cultured PBMCs, taken from culture after CMV antigen stimulation. The chain employs TRBV28 and TRBJ2-7; 7 nucleotides match TRBD2. The CDR3 region has the DNA TGTGCCAGCAGTTTTTCGAGCGGGGAGTACGAGCAGTACTTC. Translating it yields CASSFSSGEYEQYF.